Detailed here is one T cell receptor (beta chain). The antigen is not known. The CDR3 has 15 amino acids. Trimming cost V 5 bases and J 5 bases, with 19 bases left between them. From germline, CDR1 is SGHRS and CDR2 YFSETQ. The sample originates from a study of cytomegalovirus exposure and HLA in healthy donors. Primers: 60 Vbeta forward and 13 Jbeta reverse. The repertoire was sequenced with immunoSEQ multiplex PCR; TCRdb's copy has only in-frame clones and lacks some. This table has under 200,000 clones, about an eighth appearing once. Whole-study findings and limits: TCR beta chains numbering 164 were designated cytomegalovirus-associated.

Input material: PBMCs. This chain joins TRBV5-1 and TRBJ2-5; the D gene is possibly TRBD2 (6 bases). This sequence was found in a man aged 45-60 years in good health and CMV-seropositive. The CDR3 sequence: CASRGLGPVSETQYF. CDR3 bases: TGCGCCAGCAGGGGACTCGGTCCCGTCTCGGAGACCCAGTACTTC.